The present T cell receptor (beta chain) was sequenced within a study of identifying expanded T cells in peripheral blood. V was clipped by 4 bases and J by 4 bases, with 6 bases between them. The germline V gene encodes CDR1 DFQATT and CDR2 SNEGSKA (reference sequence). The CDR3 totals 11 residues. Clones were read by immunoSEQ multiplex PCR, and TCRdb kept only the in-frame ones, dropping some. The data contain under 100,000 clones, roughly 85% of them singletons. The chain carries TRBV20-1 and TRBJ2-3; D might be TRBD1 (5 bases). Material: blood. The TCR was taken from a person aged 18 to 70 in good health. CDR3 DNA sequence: TGCAGTGCTATACAGGCAGATACGCAGTATTTT. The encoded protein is CSAIQADTQYF.